This T cell receptor beta chain was observed in a study of blood T cell repertoires in COVID-19. Background on the study: Samples of COVID-19 (acute and convalescent) were obtained from the United States, Italy and Spain. Sample material is recorded as cDNA or gDNA derived from T cells, B-cell-depleted T cells, or PBMCs.

This clone came up once. In the study's own analysis: Reference gene primer amplification gave nucleated cell count estimates. Assay: immunoSEQ multiplex PCR; the TCRdb copy retains only in-frame clones and omits some. V and J calls and clone size follow that table, whereas D and trimming were derived from the DNA. The table lists 250,000 to 300,000 clones, roughly nine tenths of them singletons. Sequences were obtained from peripheral blood. The TCR comes from a woman between 40 and 50 years old who had recovered from COVID-19.

CDR3 region: CASSLSPARYGYTF. The CDR3 DNA sequence: TGTGCCAGCAGCTTAAGCCCCGCCCGCTATGGCTACACCTTC. The V gene is TRBV7-9, the J gene TRBJ1-2, with D unresolved. CDR1 is SEHNR, CDR2 FQNEAQ, per germline (reference sequence). Trimming shortened V by 2 bases and J by 4 bases, and 11 bases separated the two germline ends. The CDR3 is made up of 14 amino acids.